This TCR beta chain originates from a study of Ad26.COV2.S vaccination and SARS-CoV-2 variants. Study summary: Ad26.COV2.S was injected intramuscularly once or twice, 56 days apart. Study results and limitations: Non-spike TCR breadth showed similarity between vaccine and placebo recipients.

Repertoires were generated with immunoSEQ multiplex PCR, while TCRdb's copy carries only in-frame clones and drops some. Of fewer than 500,000 clones detected, about nine tenths appear once; the ten largest clones hold around 4.5%. Treatment denoted: over 15 received Ad26.COV2.S at low or high dose, single or two shots; about 5 received placebo; per-sample allocation not given. Repertoires come from day 63 after the first vaccine or placebo injection. Within Boston, the person who donated was an adult of 18-55 years. Participants' vaccine, an Ad26 vector, delivered Wuhan-strain SARS-CoV-2 spike. This CDR3 comprises 10 residues. Germline values: CDR1 DFQATT, CDR2 SNEGSKA (reference sequence). The V and J ends lost 5 bases and 10 bases respectively, with 9 bases between them. In regard to this clone: The antigen remains unidentified.

The chain couples TRBV20-1 to TRBJ1-5; D remains unclear. Sequences were derived from peripheral blood, sampled in a trial of Ad26.COV2.S vaccine versus placebo. The sequence came from a person aged 18 to 59 who received the Ad26.COV2.S COVID-19 vaccine or a placebo. Here the CDR3 DNA reads TGCAGTGCTGGCTCGGGACCCCAGCATTTT. This encodes CSAGSGPQHF.